This T cell receptor beta chain was identified in a study of blood T cell repertoires in COVID-19. Study-level information: Both acute and convalescent COVID-19 samples were obtained from the United States, Italy and Spain.

Germline V gene lookup returns CDR1 KGHDR and CDR2 SFDVKD. The CDR3 is made up of 14 amino acids. With 5 bases clipped from V and 10 bases from J, the junction kept 9 bases outside the gene matches. Produced via immunoSEQ multiplex PCR; TCRdb's table is partial and in-frame only. This sample has approximately 49,000 clones, with 81% found just once. Patients at the Seattle site were enrolled during active infection and followed longitudinally. Sequenced: peripheral blood. The V and J genes are TRBV24-1 and TRBJ1-1; 10 nucleotides align to TRBD1. The source is an elderly woman with COVID-19, enrolled during active disease. Here the CDR3 reads CATSVGTGARGAFF. CDR3 nucleotides: TGTGCCACCAGTGTGGGGACAGGGGCGCGGGGAGCTTTCTTT.